The rows below give T cell receptor beta chains drawn from one sample of a study of low-dose radiotherapy and immunotherapy resistance in tumors. TCRdb ran MiXCR on the reads and lists one entry per CDR3 protein. Of fewer than 95,000 distinct CDR3 sequences in the sample, more than 8% were seen once. The sample was PBMCs, taken before treatment. These receptors all stem from a male donor with prostate cancer. The CDR3 runs from the conserved cysteine through the conserved F or W. Fields, in order: V gene, D gene, J gene, clone size, CDR3 length, CDR3 DNA, CDR3 protein. The D gene is left open where the match is weak. Clone size appears in some rows only: once, few, many, or a class for an expanded clone.

TRBV20-1	-	TRBJ2-1	-	14	TGCAGTGCTGCTTATGGGACCTACAACAATGAGCAGTTCTTC	CSAAYGTYNNEQFF
TRBV6-2/TRBV6-3	TRBD2	TRBJ2-1	many	17	TGTGCCAGCAAACGGGTTAGCGGGAGGAGGACCTACAATGAGCAGTTCTTC	CASKRVSGRRTYNEQFF
TRBV12-3/TRBV12-4	-	TRBJ2-7	many	13	TGTGCCAGCAGTCCCGCCGCCGCCTACGAGCAGTACTTC	CASSPAAAYEQYF
TRBV11-1	-	TRBJ2-2	many	14	TGTGCCTGGTCAGGGGCGGTGGGCACCGGGGAGCTGTTTTTT	CAWSGAVGTGELFF
TRBV27	TRBD2	TRBJ2-3	many	16	TGTGCCAGCAGGGGACTGGGACTAGCGGGACGAGATACGCAGTATTTT	CASRGLGLAGRDTQYF
TRBV6-1	TRBD1	TRBJ2-7	many	15	TGTGCCAGCAGCCGGGACAGGGCATACCCCTACGAGCAGTACTTC	CASSRDRAYPYEQYF
TRBV3-1	-	TRBJ2-2	many	16	TGTGCCAGCAGCCAAGATACAGGGTTTCGGACCGGGGAGCTGTTTTTT	CASSQDTGFRTGELFF
TRBV3-1	TRBD1	TRBJ1-4	many	16	TGTGCCAGCAGCCCTACTCCCGGGACAGGGGATGAAAAACTGTTTTTT	CASSPTPGTGDEKLFF
TRBV20-1	TRBD2	TRBJ2-3	many	15	TGCAGTGCTAGCCTTGGAAAGCGGGGCCCAGATACGCAGTATTTT	CSASLGKRGPDTQYF
TRBV6-5	-	TRBJ1-2	many	15	TGTGCCAGCAGACCCCCCGGGACTCTTATCTATGGCTACACCTTC	CASRPPGTLIYGYTF
TRBV14	-	TRBJ2-5	many	13	TGTGCCAGCAGAACTAGTGCGGGGGAGACCCAGTACTTC	CASRTSAGETQYF
TRBV5-5	TRBD1	TRBJ2-2	few	16	TGTGCCAGCAGCCCACCGGGACAGGGTGTTGCCGGGGAGCTGTTTTTT	CASSPPGQGVAGELFF
TRBV7-2	-	TRBJ1-2	many	14	TGTGCCAGCACCGAAGACACGGGGGTCCGAGGCTACACCTTC	CASTEDTGVRGYTF
TRBV2	TRBD2	TRBJ2-3	many	20	TGTGCCAGCAGTGTGGGGCTAGCGGGTTCCCGCCCCTCTAGCACAGATACGCAGTATTTT	CASSVGLAGSRPSSTDTQYF
TRBV29-1	-	TRBJ1-1	many	14	TGCAGCGTGCGCCCGCCCCGGACGAACACTGAAGCTTTCTTT	CSVRPPRTNTEAFF
TRBV28	TRBD1	TRBJ2-4	many	18	TGTGCCAGCAGTTCCCTATCCCGACAGGGGTTAGCCAAAAACATTCAGTACTTC	CASSSLSRQGLAKNIQYF
TRBV9	-	TRBJ1-4	-	21	-	CASSVVVVEEGSTNEKLFFFF
TRBV28	TRBD2	TRBJ2-1	many	16	TGTGCCACACAAACGACTAGCGGGAATCTAGGCAATGAGCAGTTCTTC	CATQTTSGNLGNEQFF
TRBV6-5	-	TRBJ2-1	many	15	TGTGCCAGCAGCCCACAGTCAGGCTCCTACAATGAGCAGTTCTTC	CASSPQSGSYNEQFF
TRBV6-2/TRBV6-3	-	TRBJ2-7	many	13	TGTGCCAGCAATCGGAAAAGCCTCTACGAGCAGTACTTC	CASNRKSLYEQYF
TRBV28	-	TRBJ2-2	many	15	TGTGCCAGCAGTTCGGACCGATCAAACACCGGGGAGCTGTTTTTT	CASSSDRSNTGELFF
TRBV28	TRBD2	TRBJ2-1	many	15	TGTGCCAGCAGGGAAAGCGGGAGGTCCTACAATGAGCAGTTCTTC	CASRESGRSYNEQFF
TRBV4-3	TRBD1	TRBJ2-7	many	15	TGCGCCAGCAGCCCCGGGACAGGGATGTCCTACGAGCAGTACTTC	CASSPGTGMSYEQYF
TRBV7-2	TRBD1	TRBJ2-7	many	14	TGTGCCAGCAGCCGCGGGACAGGGACATTCGAGCAGTACTTC	CASSRGTGTFEQYF
TRBV6-5	TRBD1	TRBJ1-4	many	14	TGTGCCAGCAGGCGGGACAGGGGGCATGAAAAACTGTTTTTT	CASRRDRGHEKLFF
TRBV5-4	-	TRBJ2-5	many	15	TGTGCCAGCAGCGATGGTCGGGGGCGGCAAGAGACCCAGTACTTC	CASSDGRGRQETQYF
TRBV6-6	-	TRBJ2-5	many	14	TGTGCCAGCAGGAAAGGACAGAATCGGGAGACCCAGTACTTC	CASRKGQNRETQYF
TRBV4-3	TRBD1	TRBJ2-3	many	14	TGCGCCAGCAGCCAGGGGACAGGGACAGATACGCAGTATTTT	CASSQGTGTDTQYF
TRBV10-3	-	TRBJ1-3	many	14	TGTGCCATCAGCCCACAAAGCTCTGGAAACACCATATATTTT	CAISPQSSGNTIYF
TRBV20-1	-	TRBJ2-1	many	15	TGCAGTGCTAGAGATCCTCGGACTTCACGCAATGAGCAGTTCTTC	CSARDPRTSRNEQFF
TRBV12-3/TRBV12-4	-	TRBJ1-1	many	13	TGTGCCAGCAGTTTAGCGCTTCCGGGTGAAGCTTTCTTT	CASSLALPGEAFF